This is a list of T cell receptor beta chains from one sample in a study of blood T cells in healthy people across ages. TCRdb ran MiXCR on the 5' RACE reads and lists one entry per CDR3 protein. The table shows 550,000 to 750,000 distinct CDR3 sequences, with 20% to 25% occurring only once. The sequenced sample consisted of blood. These receptors all stem from a man aged 65 to 85 in good health. CDR3s leave out the opening cysteine and the closing phenylalanine or tryptophan.

v_gene | len | CDR3aa
TRBV3-1 | 14 | ASSQDLGQGYNEQF
TRBV12-3/TRBV12-4 | 14 | ASSFFSRGPDQPQH
TRBV11-2 | 10 | ASSLDREKLF
TRBV6-5 | 13 | ASSNPGQGAYEQY
TRBV20-1 | 14 | SARDPGLDGGDTQY
TRBV25-1 | 10 | ASSEGNFAQY
TRBV23-1 | 16 | ASSQPSKGQVGRQPQH
TRBV15 | 18 | ATSRESLAGYQLGNEKLF
TRBV7-9 | 17 | ASSVRKGGQGNSYNEQF
TRBV5-1 | 13 | ASTQGSSGANVLT
TRBV6-1 | 12 | ASSSDRSSYEQY
TRBV20-1 | 12 | SAAQGGDSYEQY
TRBV7-9 | 12 | ASSALQGAEKLF
TRBV4-3 | 13 | ASSQGGTRINEQF
TRBV20-1 | 10 | SAGEGYQPQH
TRBV10-3 | 16 | AISESLILAGGNNEQF
TRBV20-1 | 14 | SARVSAGTGANVLT
TRBV20-1 | 12 | SASSTINNQPQH
TRBV2 | 12 | ASARDAPGNEQF
TRBV20-1 | 14 | SARDRREVIYNEQF
TRBV18 | 10 | DSSKGLGEQF
TRBV25-1 | 13 | ASSEALGGNYGYT
TRBV28 | 10 | ASSVEMGGYT
TRBV7-4 | 16 | ASSLAPPDSRRGYGYT
TRBV27 | 13 | ASSLGVGTVGELF
TRBV29-1 | 10 | SVEFDIETQY
TRBV6-2/TRBV6-3 | 14 | ASSPRGQGLYNEQF
TRBV6-6 | 14 | ASKGTGRDRANVLT
TRBV6-5 | 13 | ASSYTGLNYNEQF
TRBV6-1 | 14 | ASSPPGLALGNEQF
TRBV20-1 | 12 | SAGIAGGFYEQY
TRBV10-3 | 13 | AISDRLADQETQY
TRBV5-1 | 13 | VSSSKGQGGYEQF